This T cell receptor beta chain was identified during a study of T cells in Graves' hyperthyroidism and ophthalmopathy. Broader study findings: For ophthalmopathy, model prediction preceded onset by a median approximately 6 months. Most clonotypes that expanded in the thyroid above 0.001 also showed up in blood.

Patients were excluded for uncontrolled infection, other autoimmune disease, pregnancy or lactation. The diagnostic basis comprised clinical symptoms, serum thyroxine and TRAb, thyroid ultrasound and orbital computed tomography. The V end was cut by 4 bases, the J end by 3 bases, with 12 bases between. CDR3 length: 15 residues. From germline, CDR1 is SGHTA and CDR2 FQGNSA. From RNA transcripts, TCR beta CDR3 regions were amplified. HTBI primers were employed in a first-round RT-PCR of the TCR CDR3. TCRdb analysed the multiplex PCR reads with MiXCR anew, one entry per CDR3 protein. The table includes about 300,000 distinct CDR3 sequences, less than 30% detected once. This clonotype occurred many times. Its antigen is as yet unknown.

Sequencing was done on a sample of blood. This chain joins TRBV7-2 and TRBJ2-2; D not resolved. This TCR derives from a man aged 35 to 55 with Graves' hyperthyroidism that later progressed to Graves' ophthalmopathy. Written as DNA, the CDR3 is TGTGCCAGCAGCTCTCGGAGTGGGGACACCGGGGAGCTGTTTTTT. Amino acids: CASSSRSGDTGELFF.